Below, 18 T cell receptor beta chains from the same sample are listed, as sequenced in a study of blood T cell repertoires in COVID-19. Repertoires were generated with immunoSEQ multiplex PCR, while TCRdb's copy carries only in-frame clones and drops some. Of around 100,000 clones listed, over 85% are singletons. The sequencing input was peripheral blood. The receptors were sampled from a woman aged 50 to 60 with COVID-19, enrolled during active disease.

This CDR3 is CASRGGAGGMNTEAFF. The CDR3 DNA follows: TGCGCCAGCAGAGGGGGGGCCGGGGGAATGAACACTGAAGCTTTCTTT. This chain connects TRBV5-1 to TRBJ1-1, with a possible D match to TRBD1 (6 bases). Per the germline V gene, CDR1 is SGHRS and CDR2 is YFSETQ. The CDR3 is made up of 16 amino acids. Trimming pared 5 bases from V and 0 bases from J, leaving 17 bases between.

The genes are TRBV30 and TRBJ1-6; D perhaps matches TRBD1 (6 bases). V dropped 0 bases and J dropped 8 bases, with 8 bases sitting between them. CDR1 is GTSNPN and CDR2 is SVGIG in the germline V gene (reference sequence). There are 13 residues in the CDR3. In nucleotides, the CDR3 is TGTGCCTGGAGTGTAGGGGGAGATTCACCCCTCCACTTT. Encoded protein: CAWSVGGDSPLHF.

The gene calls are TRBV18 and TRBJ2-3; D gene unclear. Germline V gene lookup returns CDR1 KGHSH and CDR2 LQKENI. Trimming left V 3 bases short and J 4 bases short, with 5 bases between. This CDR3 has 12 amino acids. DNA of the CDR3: TGTGCCAGCTCACCCTTCCCAGATACGCAGTATTTT. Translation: CASSPFPDTQYF.

CDR3 loop: CATRLQESYEQYV. The CDR3 DNA reads TGTGCCACTCGTTTACAAGAATCCTACGAGCAGTACGTC. The chain recombines TRBV10-3 with TRBJ2-7; D not resolved. Germline CDR1 reads ENHRY; CDR2 reads SYGVKD. This CDR3 is 13 amino acids long. V lost 10 bases to trimming and J lost 1 base, with 14 bases between them.

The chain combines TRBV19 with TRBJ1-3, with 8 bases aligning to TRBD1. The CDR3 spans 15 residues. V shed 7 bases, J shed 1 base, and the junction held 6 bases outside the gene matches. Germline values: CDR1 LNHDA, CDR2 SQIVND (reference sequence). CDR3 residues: CASTLRTGSGNTIYF. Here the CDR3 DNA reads TGTGCCAGTACCTTGAGGACAGGGTCTGGAAACACCATATATTTT.

This chain's CDR3 is CASRKGKPAQHF. The CDR3 DNA is TGTGCCAGCAGAAAGGGGAAACCAGCCCAGCATTTT. The chain combines TRBV5-6 with TRBJ1-5; TRBD1 might be the D (5 bases). Trimming left V 5 bases short and J 11 bases short, with 14 bases between. The CDR3 extends over 12 amino acids. Germline V gene sequence: CDR1 SGHDT, CDR2 YYEEEE.

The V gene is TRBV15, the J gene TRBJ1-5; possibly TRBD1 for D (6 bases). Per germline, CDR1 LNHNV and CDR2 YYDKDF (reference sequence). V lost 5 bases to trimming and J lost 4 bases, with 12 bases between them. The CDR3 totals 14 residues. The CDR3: CATSPQGLNQPQHF. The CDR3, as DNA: TGTGCCACCAGCCCACAGGGACTAAATCAGCCCCAGCATTTT.

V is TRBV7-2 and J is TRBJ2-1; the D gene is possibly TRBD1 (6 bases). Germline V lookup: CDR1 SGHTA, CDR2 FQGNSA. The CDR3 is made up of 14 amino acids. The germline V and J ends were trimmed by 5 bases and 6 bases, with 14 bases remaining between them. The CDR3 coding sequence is TGTGCCAGCAGCCCAGACGTCAGGGGCAATGAGCAGTTCTTC. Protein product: CASSPDVRGNEQFF.

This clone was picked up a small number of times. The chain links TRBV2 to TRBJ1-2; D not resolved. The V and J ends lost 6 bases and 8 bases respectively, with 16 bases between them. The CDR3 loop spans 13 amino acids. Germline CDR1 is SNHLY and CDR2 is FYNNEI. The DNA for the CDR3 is TGTGCCAGCAGGGACCCCAACACGGGGGGCTACACCTTC. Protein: CASRDPNTGGYTF.

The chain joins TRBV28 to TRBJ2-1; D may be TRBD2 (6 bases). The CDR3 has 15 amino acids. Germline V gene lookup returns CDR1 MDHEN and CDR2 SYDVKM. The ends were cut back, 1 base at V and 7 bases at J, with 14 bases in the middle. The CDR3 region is CASSLYFPGRNEQFF. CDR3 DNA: TGTGCCAGCAGTTTATATTTTCCAGGGAGGAATGAGCAGTTCTTC. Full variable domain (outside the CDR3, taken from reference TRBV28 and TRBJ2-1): DVKVTQSSRYLVKRTGEKVFLECVQDMDHENMFWYRQDPGLGLRLIYFSYDVKMKEKGDIPEGYSVSREKKERFSLILESASTNQTSMYLCASSLYFPGRNEQFFGPGTRLTVL.

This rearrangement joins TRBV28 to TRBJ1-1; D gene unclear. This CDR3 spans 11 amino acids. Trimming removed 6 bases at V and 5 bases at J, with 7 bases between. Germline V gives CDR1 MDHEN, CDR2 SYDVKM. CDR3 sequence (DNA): TGTGCCAGCAGCCTAAAGACTGAAGCTTTCTTT. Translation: CASSLKTEAFF.

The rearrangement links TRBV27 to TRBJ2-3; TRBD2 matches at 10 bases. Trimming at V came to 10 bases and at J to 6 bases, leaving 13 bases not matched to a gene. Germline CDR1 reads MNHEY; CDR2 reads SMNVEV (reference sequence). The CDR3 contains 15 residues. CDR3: CATSSQRGGGDTQYF. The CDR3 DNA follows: TGTGCCACCTCCTCCCAGCGGGGGGGAGGGGATACGCAGTATTTT.

The DNA for the CDR3 is TGTGCCAGCAGCCAAGACAGGGGGCGAACTGAAGCTTTCTTT. Amino acid sequence: CASSQDRGRTEAFF. The gene calls are TRBV6-2 or TRBV6-3 and TRBJ1-1, with 10 bases that match TRBD1. CDR3 size: 14 residues. CDR1 is MNHEY and CDR2 is SVGEGT in the germline V gene. The V gene end was trimmed by 6 bases and the J gene end by 5 bases; junction bases not matched to a gene: 6.

The CDR3 DNA sequence: TGTGCCAGCAGCTCAGACAGCCCACACCCCACAGATACGCAGTATTTT. Translation: CASSSDSPHPTDTQYF. The chain is built from TRBV28 and TRBJ2-3, with D tentatively TRBD1 (5 bases). Germline V CDR1 and CDR2: MDHEN, SYDVKM. This CDR3 region has 16 residues. V lost 6 bases to trimming and J lost 2 bases, with 18 bases between them.

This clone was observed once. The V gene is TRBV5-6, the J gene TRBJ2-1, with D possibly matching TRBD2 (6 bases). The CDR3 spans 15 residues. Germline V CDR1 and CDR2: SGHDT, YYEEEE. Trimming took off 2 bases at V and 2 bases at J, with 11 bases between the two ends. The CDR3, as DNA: TGTGCCAGCAGCTTAGCGGGCGAGACCTACAATGAGCAGTTCTTC. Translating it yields CASSLAGETYNEQFF.

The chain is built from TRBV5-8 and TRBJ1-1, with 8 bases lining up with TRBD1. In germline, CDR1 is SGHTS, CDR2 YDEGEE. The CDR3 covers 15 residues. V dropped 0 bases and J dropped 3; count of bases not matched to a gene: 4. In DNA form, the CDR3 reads TGTGCCAGCAGCTTGGGACAGGGGTCTTACACTGAAGCTTTCTTT. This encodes CASSLGQGSYTEAFF.

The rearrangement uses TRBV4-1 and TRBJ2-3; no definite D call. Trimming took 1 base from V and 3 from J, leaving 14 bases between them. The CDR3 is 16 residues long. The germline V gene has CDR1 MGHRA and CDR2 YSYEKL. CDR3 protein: CASSQVLRLLTDTQYF. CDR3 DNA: TGCGCCAGCAGCCAAGTATTACGACTTCTAACAGATACGCAGTATTTT.

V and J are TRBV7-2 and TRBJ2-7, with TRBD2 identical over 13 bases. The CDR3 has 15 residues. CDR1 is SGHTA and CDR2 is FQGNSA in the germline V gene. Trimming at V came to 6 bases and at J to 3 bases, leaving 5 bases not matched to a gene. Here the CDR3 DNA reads TGTGCCAGCAGTAGGACTAGCGGGGGCTTCTACGAGCAGTACTTC. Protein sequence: CASSRTSGGFYEQYF.